This T cell receptor beta chain emerged from a study of blood T cell repertoires in COVID-19 (dated by TCRdb to 2019 to 2021). Background for the entire study: Samples covering the acute and convalescent phases of COVID-19 were provided by collaborators in the United States, Italy and Spain. The repertoires were made available in a free public database intended to serve as a resource for research on the immune response to SARS-CoV-2. Subjects who had been exposed to COVID-19, were actively infected with it, or had recovered from it provided the deeply sampled blood TCRbeta repertoires that made up the dataset. The material from the prospective study consisted of cDNA or gDNA derived from T cells, B-cell-depleted T cells, or PBMCs. Nearly every sample came with metadata listing a de-identified subject ID, COVID-19 status, age in years and sex. Where available, HLA class I and class II types were obtained from metadata supplied by the sample provider rather than from assay-based typing. Samples were obtained from the ongoing ImmuneRACE study (first 160 participants) and from roughly 1,300 subjects provided by 6 global collaborators.

In Seattle, one collaborating source enrolled patients while the infection was active and tracked those patients longitudinally over the course of disease. The collaborating institutions used their own protocols to collect whole blood in K2EDTA tubes. For TCRbeta analysis, collaborator samples were shipped as frozen whole blood, as isolated PBMCs, or as DNA extracted from either sample type. Trimming leaves V shorter by 2 bases and J shorter by 4 bases, with the junction holding 5 bases beyond the gene matches. From its cysteine to its phenylalanine, the CDR3 spans 15 amino acids. Of all the DNA, just the CDR3 is kept, 45 bases in frame from base 1. CDR1 is given as ENHRY and CDR2 as SYGVKD, both from the germline V gene. What the work shows at the level of the full study, not this receptor alone: The amount of clinical and demographic metadata varied by source and participant and was provided uncurated.

TCRbeta CDR3 regions were amplified from genomic DNA using the immunoSEQ Assay, a bias-controlled multiplex PCR. In the source study's methods: Within the assay, amplification of reference gene primers was used to estimate how many nucleated cells each sample contained. To quantify the absolute abundance of each unique TCRbeta CDR3 rearrangement, sequence reads were collapsed and filtered. Productive Simpson clonality was computed per sample as the square root of Simpson's diversity index over productive rearrangements. The immuneACCESS repertoire file appears here via TCRdb, limited to in-frame rearrangements. These files lack a portion of the clones; in checked studies, under half of the deficit traces to unresolved V genes, and the cause of the others is not known. V, J and clone size derive from that table, while D and trimming were established from the DNA sequence. Present in this sample are 300,000 to 400,000 clones, about nine tenths of which were seen just once. In total, the top ten clones hold about 7% of the sample.

Turning to this clone: Its antigen remains undetermined. Base qualities are not provided; no much larger clone lies one nucleotide away.

The V and J segments used are TRBV10-3 and TRBJ1-2, and 9 junction bases match TRBD1. Sequences were obtained from peripheral blood. This TCR came from a woman in her 70s with COVID-19, enrolled during active disease. The nucleotide sequence is TGTGCCATCAGTGAGGCGGGACAGGGTCCCTATGGCTACACCTTC. This translates into CAISEAGQGPYGYTF.